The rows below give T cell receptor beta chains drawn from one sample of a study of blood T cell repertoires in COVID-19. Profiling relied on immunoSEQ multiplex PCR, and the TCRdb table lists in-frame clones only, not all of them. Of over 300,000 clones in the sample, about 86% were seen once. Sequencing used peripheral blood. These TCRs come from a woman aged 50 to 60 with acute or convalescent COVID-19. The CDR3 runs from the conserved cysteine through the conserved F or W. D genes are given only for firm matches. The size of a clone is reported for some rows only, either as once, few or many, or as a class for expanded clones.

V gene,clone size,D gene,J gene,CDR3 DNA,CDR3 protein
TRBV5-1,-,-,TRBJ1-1,TGCGCCAGCGGATTCGGGAGCTACACTGAAGCTTTCTTT,CASGFGSYTEAFF
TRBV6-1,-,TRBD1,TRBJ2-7,TGTGCCAGCAGTGAGTCGGACAGGGACTACGAGCAGTACTTC,CASSESDRDYEQYF
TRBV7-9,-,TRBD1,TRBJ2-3,TGTGCCAGCAGCTCCTACCAGGGGGCTGGGACAGATACGCAGTATTTT,CASSSYQGAGTDTQYF
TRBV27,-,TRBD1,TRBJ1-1,TGTGCCAGCAGCGGGCGGGACAGGGGCACTGAAGCTTTCTTT,CASSGRDRGTEAFF
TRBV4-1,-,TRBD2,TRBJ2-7,TGCGCCAGCAGCCAACCTAGCGGGAAGGCCTACGAGCAGTACTTC,CASSQPSGKAYEQYF
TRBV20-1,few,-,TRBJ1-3,TGCAGTGCTAGTGCTGCTACTGGAAACACCATATATTTT,CSASAATGNTIYF
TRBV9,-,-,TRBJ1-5,TGTGCCAGCAGCTCGACGGGGTTCTTTAGCAATCAGCCCCAGCATTTT,CASSSTGFFSNQPQHF
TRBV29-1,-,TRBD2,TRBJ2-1,TGCAGCGTCGATCGGACTAGCGGGACGGAGCAGTTCTTC,CSVDRTSGTEQFF
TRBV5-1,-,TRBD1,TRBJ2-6,TGCGCCAGCAGCGTGGGACAGGGAAGGGCCAACGTCCTGACTTTC,CASSVGQGRANVLTF
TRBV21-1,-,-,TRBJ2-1,TGTGCCAGCAGCAAAGAAAGAGCGGCTCACCAAACCACTGAGCAGTTCTTC,CASSKERAAHQTTEQFF
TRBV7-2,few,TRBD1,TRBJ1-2,TGTGCCAGCAGCCCAGACAGGGACTATGGCTACACCTTC,CASSPDRDYGYTF
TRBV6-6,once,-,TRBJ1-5,TGTGCCAGCAGCAGGCCCCCCCAGCCCCAGCATTTT,CASSRPPQPQHF
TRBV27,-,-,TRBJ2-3,TGTGCCAGCAGTTTGGCCCCAGATACGCAGTATTTT,CASSLAPDTQYF
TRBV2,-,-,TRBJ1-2,TGTGCCAGCAGCCCAGGTGCGAATGGCTACACCTTC,CASSPGANGYTF
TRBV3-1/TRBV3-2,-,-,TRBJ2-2,TGTGCCAGCAGCCAATCGGGCGGGGAGCTGTTTTTT,CASSQSGGELFF
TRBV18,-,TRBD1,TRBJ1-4,TGTGCCAGCTCACCAGGGACAGGGGTAGAAAAACTGTTTTTT,CASSPGTGVEKLFF
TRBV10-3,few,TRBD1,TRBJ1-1,TGTGCCTACGGACAGGGTTTAACTGAAGCTTTCTTT,CAYGQGLTEAFF
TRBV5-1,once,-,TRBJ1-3,TGCGCCAGCAGTCGGGACTCTGGAAACACCATATATTTT,CASSRDSGNTIYF
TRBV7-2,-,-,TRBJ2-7,TGTGCCAGCAGCTTTCGCTCGGACACCGCCTACGAGCAGTACTTC,CASSFRSDTAYEQYF
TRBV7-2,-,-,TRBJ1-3,TGTGCCAGCAGCTTAAGGGGGACTGGAAACACCATATATTTT,CASSLRGTGNTIYF
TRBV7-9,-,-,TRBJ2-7,TGTGCCAGCAGCGTCGCCGCAGGTTCCTACGAGCAGTACTTC,CASSVAAGSYEQYF
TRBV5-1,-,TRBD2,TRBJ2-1,TGCGCCTCGAGCCCCCCGGGGGGGCCGGGTGAGCAGTTCTTC,CASSPPGGPGEQFF
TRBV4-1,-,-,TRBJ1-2,TGCGCCAGCAGCCAAGATCCCCGACAGGCTAACTATGGCTACACCTTC,CASSQDPRQANYGYTF
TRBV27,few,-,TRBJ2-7,TGTGCCAGCAGTTTAAGAACCTCGGGGGAGCAGTACTTC,CASSLRTSGEQYF
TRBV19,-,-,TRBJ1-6,TGTGCCAGTAGTATAGGCGGTGGTTCACCCCTCCACTTT,CASSIGGGSPLHF
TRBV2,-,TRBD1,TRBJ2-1,TGTGCCAGCATCCGGGACAGGGGGAACAATGAGCAGTTCTTC,CASIRDRGNNEQFF
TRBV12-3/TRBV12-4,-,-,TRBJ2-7,TGTGCCAGCAGTTTTCGGTCCTCCTACGAGCAGTACTTC,CASSFRSSYEQYF
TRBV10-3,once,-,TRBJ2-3,TGTGCCATCAGCCCCCGGGATACGCAGTATTTT,CAISPRDTQYF
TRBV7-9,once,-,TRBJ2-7,TGTGCCAGCAGCTTAGTTACTGGCGGGGCCACTTCCTACGAGCAGTACTTC,CASSLVTGGATSYEQYF
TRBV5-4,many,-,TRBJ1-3,TGTGCCAGCAGCGTAGAGACAGGAAACACCATATATTTT,CASSVETGNTIYF
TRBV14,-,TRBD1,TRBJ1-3,TGTGCCAGCAGCCGAGCGGACAGGGGGTCTGGAAACACCATATATTTT,CASSRADRGSGNTIYF
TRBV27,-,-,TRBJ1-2,TGTGCCAGCAGTTCCCCCGGGATTCGAGGCGGCTACACCTTC,CASSSPGIRGGYTF
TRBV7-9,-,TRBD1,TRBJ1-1,TGTGCCAGCAGCTTCGGACAGGGGTCTGAAGCTTTCTTT,CASSFGQGSEAFF
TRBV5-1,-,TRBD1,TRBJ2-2,TGCGCCAGCAGCTTCGGACAGGGGAACACCGGGGAGCTGTTTTTT,CASSFGQGNTGELFF
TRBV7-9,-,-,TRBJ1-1,TGTGCCAGCACCTCTTCGACAGCAAGCATGAACACTGAAGCTTTCTTT,CASTSSTASMNTEAFF
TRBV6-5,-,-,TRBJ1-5,TGTGCCAGCAGATCTGGACAAGGCAGGGATCAGCCCCAGCATTTT,CASRSGQGRDQPQHF
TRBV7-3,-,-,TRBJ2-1,TGTGCCAGCAGCTTAAATTTACGGGGGAATAAGTTCTTC,CASSLNLRGNKFF